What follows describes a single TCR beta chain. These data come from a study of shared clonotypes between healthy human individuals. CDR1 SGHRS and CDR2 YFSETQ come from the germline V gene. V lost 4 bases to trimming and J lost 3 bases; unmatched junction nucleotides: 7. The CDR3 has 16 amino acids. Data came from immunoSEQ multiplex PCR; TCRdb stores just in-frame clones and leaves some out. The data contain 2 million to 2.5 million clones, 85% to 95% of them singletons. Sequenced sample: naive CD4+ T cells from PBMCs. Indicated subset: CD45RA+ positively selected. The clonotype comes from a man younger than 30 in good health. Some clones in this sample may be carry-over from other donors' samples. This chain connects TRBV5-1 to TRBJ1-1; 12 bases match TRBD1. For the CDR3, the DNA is TGCGCCAGCAGCGGCGGGACAGGGGGCAGGGACACTGAAGCTTTCTTT. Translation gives CASSGGTGGRDTEAFF.